This paragraph covers one T cell receptor beta chain sequence. This clonotype has at least ten counts. The antigen this receptor binds is unknown. Qualities for individual bases were not recorded, and no much larger clone is one base off. This entry is derived from a study of T cells in Graves' hyperthyroidism and ophthalmopathy (dated by TCRdb to between 2018 and 2021). In the study overall: Peripheral blood was sampled at the time of initial diagnosis, prior to any treatment. A discovery cohort of 95 to 100 patients, roughly 45 with Graves' ophthalmopathy and approximately 55 with stable Graves' hyperthyroidism, was used to find distinguishing TCR V-J signatures. An independent validation cohort of around 19 hyperthyroidism patients and 15 or so patients who later progressed to ophthalmopathy tested prospective prediction of ophthalmopathy. For training and testing, the 100 patients in the discovery cohort were randomly divided in a 7:3 ratio. Thyroid tissue and blood T-cell repertoires from about six Graves' hyperthyroidism patients were also compared in the study. Once sampling was done, hyperthyroidism patients were given methimazole at a starting dose of 30 mg daily, whereas ophthalmopathy patients were given high-dose intravenous methylprednisolone. The paper describes TCR Vbeta CDR3 sequencing of 140 or so peripheral blood samples, made up of some 42 ophthalmopathy patients, around 78 hyperthyroidism patients and 17 progressor patients. Paper-wide results and their limitations: During validation, the model predicted progression to ophthalmopathy a median of approximately 7 months ahead of onset, with more than 55% sensitivity and 72.22% specificity. Most expanded thyroid clonotypes (frequency above 0.001) were also found in blood, which suggests that blood repertoires may mirror thyroid immune responses. Sample size was not statistically predetermined, and blinding of investigators to group allocation was not performed. Ophthalmopathy was separated from stable hyperthyroidism by a 13 V-J signature model, with 85% to 90% sensitivity and approximately 81% specificity obtained in cross-validation and 80%/75% obtained in testing.

CDR1 and CDR2 (SQVTM, ANQGSEA) derive from the germline V gene. Trimming costs V 6 bases and J 2 bases, and their ends lie 14 bases apart. Including the terminal cysteine and phenylalanine, the CDR3 comprises 13 residues. Left in the record is the CDR3 DNA by itself, 39 bases read in frame from the first base. Moderately to severely active disease, a Clinical Activity Score of at least 3, a NOSPECS grade of at least 4, and a duration under 3 months were present in ophthalmopathy patients. Patients with uncontrolled infections, other autoimmune diseases, pregnancy or lactation were excluded. Clinical symptoms, serum thyroxine and TRAb, thyroid ultrasound, and orbital computed tomography formed the basis for the diagnoses. PBMCs were separated from under 11 ml of fresh peripheral blood using Ficoll-Paque density gradient centrifugation. Total RNA was extracted using Trizol reagent, and RNA quality was assessed on an Agilent 2100 Bioanalyzer.

The TCR beta CDR3 regions were amplified from RNA transcripts. The first round of RT-PCR for the TCR CDR3 was performed with the HTBI primer set and the Qiagen OneStep RT-PCR kit. A second multiplex PCR round built the libraries, followed by size selection and purification. The libraries were sequenced on an Illumina HiSeq2000 using paired-end 100 bp reads. Under the source paper's analysis protocol: Raw data were processed with SOAPnuke, discarding reads with adapters, uncalled bases, mean Phred below 15, or no exact constant-primer or identifier match. High-quality paired reads were merged with COPE v1.2.5, and unique nucleotide sequences were defined as clonotypes. MiTCR v1.1 was used to align the clonotypes against IMGT TRBV, TRBD and TRBJ reference segments. The analysis was restricted to V-J combinations with a frequency above 0.0001, which together covered about 99% of the repertoires. The TCS score was defined as F50 (clonal expansion) divided by E x V (chaos), with BLOSUM62-based TCRdist calculated between CDR3 peptides within each V-J. Welch's t-statistics and random forest reduced around 520 V-J features to under 15, which were used in a naive Bayes classifier (R e1071). In-frame beta chains were kept once TCRdb had trimmed the public reads at Q25 with fastp and called clones with MiXCR. For every CDR3 protein sequence, its rows merge into one entry that carries the most common genes and DNA. Here the V and J calls rest on TCRdb's processing, not on the authors' analysis. The sample table holds 250,000 to 300,000 distinct CDR3 sequences, of which around 15% were seen once. The top ten clones comprise around 57% of the sample.

The chain is encoded by TRBV29-1 joined to TRBJ2-7; the D gene is perhaps TRBD1, on 6 matching bases. The sequenced sample was blood. This receptor was identified in a woman aged 60-75 years with Graves' ophthalmopathy. The nucleotide sequence reads TGCAGCGTAGGACAGTCCTATACCTACGAGCAGTACTTC. Its protein is CSVGQSYTYEQYF.